This T cell receptor (beta chain) originates from a study of blood T cell repertoires in COVID-19. Recovered participants had two consecutive negative NP/OP PCR tests, healthcare professional clearance, or symptom resolution. Trimming shortened V by 5 bases and J by 4 bases, and 11 bases separated the two germline ends. The CDR3 is made up of 14 amino acids. CDR1 LNHDA and CDR2 SQIVND come from the germline V gene (reference sequence). Sequencing used immunoSEQ multiplex PCR; TCRdb keeps in-frame clones, though not all of them. The top ten clones hold roughly 1.1% of a sample with 350,000 to 550,000 clones, around 91% of them seen once.

V gene TRBV19 combines with J gene TRBJ1-4; tentative D call: TRBD1 (6 bases). The source material was PBMCs or T cells enriched from blood (not recorded which). This clonotype was obtained from a man aged 25 to 45 who had recovered from COVID-19. The CDR3: CASSATGNNEKLFF. In DNA, the CDR3 is TGTGCCAGTAGTGCGACAGGAAATAATGAAAAACTGTTTTTT.